Described below is a single TCR beta chain sequence and its context. Its antigen is not known. Primers included in the PCR were 60 Vbeta and 13 Jbeta primers. Some clones are missing from TCRdb's copy, which holds only in-frame ones; the method was immunoSEQ multiplex PCR. The table shows around 200,000 clones, with about three quarters occurring only once. Trimming took 4 bases from V and 0 from J, leaving 10 bases between them. Germline-derived CDR1 and CDR2 are SGDLS and YYNGEE. The CDR3 has 14 amino acids. The sample belongs to a study of cytomegalovirus exposure and HLA in healthy donors. Overall study results and limits: Sequencing had likely introduced a cluster of highly shared sequence variants as an artifact. According to an earlier analysis, most TCR beta V segments yielded productive rearrangements about 87% or about 30% of the time. A later analysis reported that several of the most significant clusters appeared to be linked to common viral pathogens, among them Epstein-Barr virus. Rare TCR sequences dominated, though some public TCRs recurred in many donors.

This sequence joins TRBV9 and TRBJ1-1, with D unresolved. This TCR was sampled from a woman aged 55-69 years in good health and CMV-seropositive. The sequenced sample consisted of PBMCs. The CDR3 reads CASSPPLVNTEAFF. As DNA, the CDR3 is TGTGCCAGCAGCCCACCGTTAGTGAACACTGAAGCTTTCTTT.